This T cell receptor beta chain was profiled in a study of shared clonotypes between healthy human individuals. Across the whole study: The cohort had a couple of women and a few men, ages 18 to 49. Each donor contributed plates that comprised three CD4 naive, three CD4 memory, two CD8 naive and one CD8 memory.

Naive CD4+ cells were CD45RA-selected; the remaining cells were memory. This clone was found once. Its antigen is as yet unknown. TCRdb's copy holds only in-frame clones and misses some; the assay was immunoSEQ multiplex PCR. This table has some 500,000 clones, about 96% appearing once. General study results and limits: Among the subsets, naive ones generally showed larger estimated richness than memory ones.

This TCR was recovered from a woman in her 30s in good health. Material: naive CD4+ T cells sorted from blood. Indicated subset: CD45RA+ positively selected.

The CDR3 DNA follows: TGTGCCAGCAGTACGGGACAACAAGAGACCCAGTACTTC. This gives the protein CASSTGQQETQYF. The chain links TRBV27 to TRBJ2-5, with D perhaps TRBD1 (6 bases). This CDR3 contains 13 residues. From germline, CDR1 is MNHEY and CDR2 SMNVEV (reference sequence). Deletions cut 5 bases from V and 2 bases from J, with 9 bases between.